The rows below give T cell receptor beta chains drawn from one sample of a study of follicular helper T cells after annual influenza vaccination. The method was immunoSEQ multiplex PCR; TCRdb's version includes in-frame clones alone and lacks a portion of them. The sample shows about 1,400 clones, around 83% of them seen only once. The sample was CXCR5+ CD38+ circulating T follicular helper cells from blood, taken 7 days after influenza vaccination. The receptors shown here come from an adult who received the influenza vaccine. Each CDR3 is given with its conserved first and last residue. A D gene is named only where the DNA matches it firmly. Clone size is shown for a subset of rows, as once, few, many or a class of expanded clone.

TRBJ2-7 NA NA TRBV6-1 CASSDAKLGHEQYF TGTGCCAGCAGTGATGCCAAGCTGGGCCACGAGCAGTACTTC
TRBJ2-5 TRBD2 NA TRBV19 CASSGGLAGATTRETQYF TGTGCCAGTAGTGGGGGACTAGCGGGAGCGACGACCAGAGAGACCCAGTACTTC
TRBJ2-7 NA NA TRBV2 CASSPALRGSYEQYF TGTGCCAGCAGCCCTGCCCTAAGGGGCTCCTACGAGCAGTACTTC
TRBJ2-1 TRBD2 NA TRBV7-3 CASSFASGAYNEQFF TGTGCCAGCAGCTTTGCTAGCGGGGCATACAATGAGCAGTTCTTC
TRBJ1-3 NA NA TRBV18 CASSPGSSSGNTIYF TGTGCCAGCTCACCAGGGAGCAGCTCTGGAAACACCATATATTTT
TRBJ1-2 NA NA TRBV29-1 CSASLSQGVYGYTF TGCAGCGCGTCGCTGAGTCAAGGCGTCTATGGCTACACCTTC
TRBJ2-1 TRBD2 NA TRBV29-1 CSVRREVANEQFF TGCAGCGTTAGGCGGGAGGTCGCCAATGAGCAGTTCTTC
TRBJ2-1 NA NA TRBV2 CATHRLKNSEQFF TGTGCCACCCATCGACTAAAAAATTCGGAGCAGTTCTTC
TRBJ2-7 TRBD1 NA TRBV18 CASSRSGTGSYEQYF TGTGCCAGCTCACGATCCGGGACAGGGAGTTACGAGCAGTACTTC
TRBJ1-2 NA few TRBV6-5 CASSREDFLYGYTF TGTGCCAGCAGTCGGGAAGACTTCCTCTATGGCTACACCTTC
TRBJ1-1 NA NA TRBV14 CASSLMALNTEAFF TGTGCCAGCAGCCTTATGGCCTTGAACACTGAAGCTTTCTTT
TRBJ1-2 NA NA TRBV19 CASSIADLDGYTF TGTGCCAGTAGTATAGCGGATCTGGATGGCTACACCTTC
TRBJ1-1 TRBD1 NA TRBV6-1 CASSGTRGITNTEAFF TGTGCCAGCAGTGGAACCAGGGGGATTACGAACACTGAAGCTTTCTTT
TRBJ1-1 NA NA TRBV21-1 CASSKGDAGVRVLNTEAFF TGTGCCAGCAGCAAAGGGGATGCGGGGGTGAGGGTCTTGAACACTGAAGCTTTCTTT
TRBJ2-2 TRBD1 few TRBV30 CAWNRGDINTGELFF TGTGCCTGGAACAGGGGCGATATTAACACCGGGGAGCTGTTTTTT
TRBJ1-1 TRBD1 NA TRBV5-1 CASSLAGQDSNQAFF TGCGCCAGCAGTTTGGCAGGACAGGATTCCAACCAAGCTTTCTTT
TRBJ2-1 TRBD2 NA TRBV7-9 CASVRLAGEAEQFF TGTGCCAGCGTCCGTCTAGCGGGAGAGGCTGAGCAGTTCTTC
TRBJ1-2 TRBD1 few TRBV6-1 CASSGTGRGGYTF TGTGCCAGCAGTGGGACAGGGCGAGGAGGCTACACCTTC
TRBJ1-4 TRBD1 NA TRBV13 CASSSTGEPPNEKLFF TGTGCCAGCAGCTCCACAGGGGAGCCGCCTAATGAAAAACTGTTTTTT
TRBJ1-2 NA NA TRBV10-2 CASSESPGIYGYTF TGCGCCAGCAGTGAGTCCCCAGGAATCTATGGCTACACCTTC
TRBJ2-1 NA NA TRBV11-2 CASSFQRGKYNEQFF TGTGCCAGCAGCTTCCAACGGGGGAAATACAATGAGCAGTTCTTC
TRBJ1-2 NA NA TRBV28 CASSRQENYGYTF TGTGCCAGCAGTCGACAGGAGAACTATGGCTACACCTTC
TRBJ1-5 NA few TRBV27 CASSFQRNQPQHF TGTGCCAGCAGTTTCCAGCGGAATCAGCCCCAGCATTTT
TRBJ1-2 NA NA TRBV28 CASSLRDPYGYTF TGTGCCAGCAGTTTACGGGATCCTTATGGCTACACCTTC
TRBJ2-4 NA NA TRBV16 CASSQVQLSAKNIQYF TGTGCCAGCAGCCAAGTACAGCTAAGTGCCAAAAACATTCAGTACTTC
TRBJ2-2 NA large TRBV7-9 CASSKDRGTTNFAGELFF TGTGCCAGCAGCAAAGACCGGGGAACCACTAATTTCGCCGGGGAGCTGTTTTTT
TRBJ1-2 NA few TRBV7-9 CASSLIVEVGYTF TGTGCCAGCAGCTTAATCGTCGAAGTTGGCTACACCTTC
TRBJ2-3 NA NA TRBV7-9 CASSLDLTTHTQYF TGTGCCAGCAGCTTAGATCTCACTACCCATACGCAGTATTTT
TRBJ2-2 NA NA TRBV11-2 CASSLDVRAGELFF TGTGCCAGCAGCTTAGATGTCCGCGCCGGGGAGCTGTTTTTT
TRBJ1-5 NA NA TRBV4-1 CASSQGVGGQPQHF TGCGCCAGCAGCCAGGGGGTCGGGGGTCAGCCCCAGCATTTT
TRBJ1-3 TRBD1 NA TRBV27 CASSPGTGGENTIYF TGTGCCAGCAGTCCCGGGACAGGGGGCGAAAACACCATATATTTT
TRBJ1-2 NA NA TRBV6-1 CASSETPRDNYGYTF TGTGCCAGCAGTGAAACCCCCAGGGACAACTATGGCTACACCTTC
TRBJ1-5 NA NA TRBV4-3 CASSQEIGRGNQPQHF TGCGCCAGCAGCCAAGAGATCGGTCGGGGGAATCAGCCCCAGCATTTT
TRBJ1-5 TRBD1 NA TRBV10-3 CAISDRQGSGDQPQHF TGTGCCATCAGTGATAGACAGGGTTCGGGCGATCAGCCCCAGCATTTT
TRBJ2-1 NA NA TRBV15 CATSRAGRGLNNEQFF TGTGCCACCAGCAGAGCGGGCAGGGGCTTAAACAATGAGCAGTTCTTC
TRBJ2-3 NA NA TRBV19 CASGFGGLTDTQYF TGTGCCAGTGGGTTTGGGGGGCTAACAGATACGCAGTATTTT
TRBJ2-1 TRBD2 NA TRBV28 CASSAGTSGSWEQFF TGTGCCAGCAGCGCCGGGACTAGCGGGAGTTGGGAGCAGTTCTTC
TRBJ1-1 NA NA TRBV6-1 CASRGNTEAFF TGTGCCAGCAGGGGGAACACTGAAGCTTTCTTT
TRBJ1-5 TRBD1 NA TRBV18 CASRLDRNQPQHF TGTGCCAGCCGATTGGACAGGAATCAGCCCCAGCATTTT
TRBJ2-7 NA few TRBV7-9 CASSRTETYEQYF TGTGCCAGCAGCCGGACAGAGACCTACGAGCAGTACTTC
TRBJ1-1 TRBD1 NA TRBV6-6 CASSYYPDRGAFF TGTGCCAGCAGTTACTACCCGGACAGGGGAGCTTTCTTT